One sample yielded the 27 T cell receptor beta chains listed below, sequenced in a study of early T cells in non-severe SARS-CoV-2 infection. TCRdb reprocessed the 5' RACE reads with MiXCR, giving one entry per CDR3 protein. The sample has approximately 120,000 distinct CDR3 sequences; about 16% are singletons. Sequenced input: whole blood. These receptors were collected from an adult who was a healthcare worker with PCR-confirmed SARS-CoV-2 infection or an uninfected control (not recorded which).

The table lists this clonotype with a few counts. Here the CDR3 reads CASTLTGGLNEKLFF. The CDR3 region has the DNA TGTGCCAGCACCCTGACGGGGGGCTTAAACGAAAAACTGTTTTTT. The chain recombines TRBV12-3 or TRBV12-4 with TRBJ1-4, with TRBD1 as a possible D gene (6 bases). The CDR3 has 15 amino acids. Trimming removed 7 bases from V and 8 bases from J, with 20 bases in between.

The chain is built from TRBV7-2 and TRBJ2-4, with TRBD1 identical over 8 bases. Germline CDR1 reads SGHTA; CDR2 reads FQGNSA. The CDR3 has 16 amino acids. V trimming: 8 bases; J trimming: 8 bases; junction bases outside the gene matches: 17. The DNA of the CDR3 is TGTGCCAGCTGCTATGCAGCAGGGGGCTCTAGGGACATTCAGTACTTC. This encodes CASCYAAGGSRDIQYF.

The CDR3 bases are TGTGCCAGCACCTCAACAGGGGTTGACGGCTACACCTTC. As protein: CASTSTGVDGYTF. This rearrangement joins TRBV3-1 to TRBJ1-2; 7 bases line up with TRBD1. V gave up 7 bases and J gave up 8 bases; unmatched junction bases: 10. The CDR3 length is 13 residues. Germline CDR1 reads LGHDT; CDR2 reads YNNKEL (reference sequence).

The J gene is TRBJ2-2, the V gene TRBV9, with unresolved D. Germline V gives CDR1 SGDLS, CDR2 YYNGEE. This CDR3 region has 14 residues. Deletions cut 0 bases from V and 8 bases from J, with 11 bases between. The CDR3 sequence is CASSVGLAEGELFF. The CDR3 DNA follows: TGTGCCAGCAGCGTAGGGTTAGCAGAAGGGGAGCTGTTTTTT.

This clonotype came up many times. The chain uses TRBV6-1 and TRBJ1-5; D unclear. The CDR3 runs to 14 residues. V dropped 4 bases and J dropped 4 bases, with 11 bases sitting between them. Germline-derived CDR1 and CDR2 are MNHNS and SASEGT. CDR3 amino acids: CASSGISRNQPQHF. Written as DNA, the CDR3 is TGTGCCAGCAGTGGGATCTCGCGGAATCAGCCCCAGCATTTT.

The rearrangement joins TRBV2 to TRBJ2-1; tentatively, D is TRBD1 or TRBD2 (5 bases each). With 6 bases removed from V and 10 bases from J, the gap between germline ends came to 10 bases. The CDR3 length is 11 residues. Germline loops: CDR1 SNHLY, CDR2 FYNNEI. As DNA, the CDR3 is TGTGCCAGCAGCGGGGCTGGCGAGCAGTTCTTC. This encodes CASSGAGEQFF.

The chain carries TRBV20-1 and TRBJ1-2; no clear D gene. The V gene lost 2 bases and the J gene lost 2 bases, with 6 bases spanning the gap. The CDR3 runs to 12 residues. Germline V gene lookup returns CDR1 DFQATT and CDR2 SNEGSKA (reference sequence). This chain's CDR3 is CSARSENYGYTF. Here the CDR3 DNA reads TGCAGTGCTAGATCTGAAAACTATGGCTACACCTTC.

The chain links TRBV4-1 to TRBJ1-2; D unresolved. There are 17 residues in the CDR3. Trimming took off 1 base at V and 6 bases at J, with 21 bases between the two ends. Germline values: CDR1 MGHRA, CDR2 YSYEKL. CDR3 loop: CASSQGLGIGRQNGYTF. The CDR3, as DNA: TGCGCCAGCAGCCAAGGTTTGGGGATCGGCAGGCAGAATGGCTACACCTTC.

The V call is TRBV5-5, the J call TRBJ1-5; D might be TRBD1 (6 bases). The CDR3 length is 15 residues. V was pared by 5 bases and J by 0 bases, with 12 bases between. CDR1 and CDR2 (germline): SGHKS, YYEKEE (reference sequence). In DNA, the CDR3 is TGTGCCAGCAGACCAACAGGGCATAGCAATCAGCCCCAGCATTTT. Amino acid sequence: CASRPTGHSNQPQHF.

The chain's CDR3 is CASSLVQGQETQYF. CDR3 DNA sequence: TGTGCCAGCAGCTTAGTACAGGGCCAAGAGACCCAGTACTTC. The chain couples TRBV7-7 to TRBJ2-5, with D maybe TRBD1 (6 bases). V lost 1 base and J 1 base, leaving 7 bases between the germline ends. The CDR3 totals 14 residues. Germline CDR1 reads SSHAT; CDR2 reads FNYEAQ (reference sequence).

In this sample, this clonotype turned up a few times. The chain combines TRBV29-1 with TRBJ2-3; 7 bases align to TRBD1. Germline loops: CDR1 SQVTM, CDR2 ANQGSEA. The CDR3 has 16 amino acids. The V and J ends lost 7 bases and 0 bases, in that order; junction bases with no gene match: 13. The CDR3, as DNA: TGCAGCGCCCGCATAACAGGGGCCCGTAGCACAGATACGCAGTATTTT. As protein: CSARITGARSTDTQYF.

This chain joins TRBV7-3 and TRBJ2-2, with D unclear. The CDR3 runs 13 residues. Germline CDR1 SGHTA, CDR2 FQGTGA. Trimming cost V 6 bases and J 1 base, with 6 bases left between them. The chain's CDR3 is CASRLGNTGELFF. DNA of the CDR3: TGTGCCAGCAGATTGGGGAACACCGGGGAGCTGTTTTTT.

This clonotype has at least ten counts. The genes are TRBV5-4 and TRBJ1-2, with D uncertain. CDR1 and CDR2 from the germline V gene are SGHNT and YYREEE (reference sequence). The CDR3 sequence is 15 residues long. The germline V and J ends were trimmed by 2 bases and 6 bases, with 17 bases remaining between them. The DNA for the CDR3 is TGTGCCAGCAGCTTCCGCCGGACGGAGGAGCATGGCTACACCTTC. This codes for CASSFRRTEEHGYTF.

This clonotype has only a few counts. CDR3 sequence: CASSLAGGFRTEAFF. The CDR3 coding sequence is TGTGCCAGCAGCTTGGCCGGGGGTTTCCGCACTGAAGCTTTCTTT. The chain links TRBV5-4 to TRBJ1-1; possible D gene TRBD1, 5 bases. Germline lookup yields CDR1 SGHNT and CDR2 YYREEE (reference sequence). The CDR3 is 15 residues long. Trimming cost V 0 bases and J 4 bases, with 13 bases left between them.

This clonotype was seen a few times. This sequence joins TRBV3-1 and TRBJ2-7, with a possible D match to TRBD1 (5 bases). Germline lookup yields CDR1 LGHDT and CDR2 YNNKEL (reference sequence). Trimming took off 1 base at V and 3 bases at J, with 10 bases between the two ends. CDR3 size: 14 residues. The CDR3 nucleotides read TGTGCCAGCAGCCAAGCAGGGCATTTCTACGAGCAGTACTTC. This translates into CASSQAGHFYEQYF.

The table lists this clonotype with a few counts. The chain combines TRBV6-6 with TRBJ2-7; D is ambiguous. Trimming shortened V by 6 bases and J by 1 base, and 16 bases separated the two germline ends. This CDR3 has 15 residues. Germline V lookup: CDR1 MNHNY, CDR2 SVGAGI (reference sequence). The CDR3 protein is CASRDNKGRSYEQYF. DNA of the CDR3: TGTGCCAGCAGAGATAACAAGGGCCGATCCTACGAGCAGTACTTC.

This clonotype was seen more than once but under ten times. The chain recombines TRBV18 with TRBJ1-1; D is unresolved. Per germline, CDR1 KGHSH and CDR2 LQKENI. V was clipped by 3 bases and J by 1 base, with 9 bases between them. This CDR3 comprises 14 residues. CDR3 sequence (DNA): TGTGCCAGCTCACCGGTCGTCTCGAACACTGAAGCTTTCTTT. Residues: CASSPVVSNTEAFF.

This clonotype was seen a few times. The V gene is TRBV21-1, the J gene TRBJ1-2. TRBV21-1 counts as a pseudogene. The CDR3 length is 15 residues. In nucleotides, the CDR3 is TGTGCCAGCAGCAAAGCGCTTGGAGAACGTTGTGGCTACACCTTC. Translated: CASSKALGERCGYTF.

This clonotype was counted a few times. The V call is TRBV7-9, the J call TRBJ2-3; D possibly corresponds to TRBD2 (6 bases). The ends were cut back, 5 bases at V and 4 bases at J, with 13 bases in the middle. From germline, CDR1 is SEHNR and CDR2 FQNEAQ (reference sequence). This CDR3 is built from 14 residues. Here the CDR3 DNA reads TGTGCCAGCAGCCCGACTAGTTCCTCAGATACGCAGTATTTT. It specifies CASSPTSSSDTQYF.

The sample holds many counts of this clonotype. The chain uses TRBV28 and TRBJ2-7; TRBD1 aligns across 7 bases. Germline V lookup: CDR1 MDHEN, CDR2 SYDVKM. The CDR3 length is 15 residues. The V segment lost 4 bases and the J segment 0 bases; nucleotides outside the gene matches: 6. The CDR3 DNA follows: TGTGCCAGCAGTTCCTCGGGACAGTTCTCCTACGAGCAGTACTTC. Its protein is CASSSSGQFSYEQYF.

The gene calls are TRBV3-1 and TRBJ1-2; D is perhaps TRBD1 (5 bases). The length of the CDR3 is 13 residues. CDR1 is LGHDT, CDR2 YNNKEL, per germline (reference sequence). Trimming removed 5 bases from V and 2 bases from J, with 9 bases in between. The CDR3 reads CASSRGGNYGYTF. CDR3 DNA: TGTGCCAGCAGCAGGGGTGGCAACTATGGCTACACCTTC. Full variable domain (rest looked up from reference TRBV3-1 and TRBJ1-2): DTAVSQTPKYLVTQMGNDKSIKCEQNLGHDTMYWYKQDSKKFLKIMFSYNNKELIINETVPNRFSPKSPDKAHLNLHINSLELGDSAVYFCASSRGGNYGYTFGSGTRLTVV.

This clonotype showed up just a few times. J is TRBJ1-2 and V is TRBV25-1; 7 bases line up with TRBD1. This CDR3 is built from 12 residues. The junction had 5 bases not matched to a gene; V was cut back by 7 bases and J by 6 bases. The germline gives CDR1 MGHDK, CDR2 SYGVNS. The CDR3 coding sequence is TGTGCCAGCATGGACAGGAGGAATGGCTACACCTTC. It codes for CASMDRRNGYTF.

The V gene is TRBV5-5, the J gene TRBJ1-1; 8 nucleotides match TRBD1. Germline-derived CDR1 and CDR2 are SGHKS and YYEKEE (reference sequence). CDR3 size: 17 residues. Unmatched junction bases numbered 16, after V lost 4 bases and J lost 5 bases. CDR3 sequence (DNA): TGTGCCAGCAGCCTGGGGACAGGATGGGTCGTGGGGACTGAAGCTTTCTTT. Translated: CASSLGTGWVVGTEAFF.

The CDR3 loop is CSVITNYGYTF. The DNA for the CDR3 is TGCAGCGTCATTACGAACTATGGCTACACCTTC. This sequence joins TRBV29-1 and TRBJ1-2; unclear D gene. Germline V CDR1 and CDR2: SQVTM, ANQGSEA. CDR3 length: 11 residues. Trimming stripped 6 bases from V and 2 bases from J, with 7 bases between.

CDR3 nucleotides: TGCAGCGTTGTGGGCAGAAAGTACGAGCAGTACTTC. Translating it yields CSVVGRKYEQYF. The chain recombines TRBV29-1 with TRBJ2-7, with D unclear. The germline gives CDR1 SQVTM, CDR2 ANQGSEA. The CDR3 extends over 12 amino acids. Trimming stripped 4 bases from V and 4 bases from J, with 11 bases between.

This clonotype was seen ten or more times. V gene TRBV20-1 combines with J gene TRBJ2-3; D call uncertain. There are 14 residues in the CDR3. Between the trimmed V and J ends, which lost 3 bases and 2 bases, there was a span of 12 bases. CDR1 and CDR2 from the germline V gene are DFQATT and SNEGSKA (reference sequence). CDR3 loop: CSARWQVITDTQYF. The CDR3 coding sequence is TGCAGTGCTAGGTGGCAGGTGATCACAGATACGCAGTATTTT.

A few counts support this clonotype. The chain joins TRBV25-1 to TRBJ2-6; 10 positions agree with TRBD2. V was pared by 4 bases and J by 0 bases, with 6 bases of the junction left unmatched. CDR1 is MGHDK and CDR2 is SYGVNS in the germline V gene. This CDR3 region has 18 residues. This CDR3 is CASSVPSGGGSGANVLTF. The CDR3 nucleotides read TGTGCCAGCAGTGTCCCTAGCGGGGGAGGCTCTGGGGCCAACGTCCTGACTTTC.